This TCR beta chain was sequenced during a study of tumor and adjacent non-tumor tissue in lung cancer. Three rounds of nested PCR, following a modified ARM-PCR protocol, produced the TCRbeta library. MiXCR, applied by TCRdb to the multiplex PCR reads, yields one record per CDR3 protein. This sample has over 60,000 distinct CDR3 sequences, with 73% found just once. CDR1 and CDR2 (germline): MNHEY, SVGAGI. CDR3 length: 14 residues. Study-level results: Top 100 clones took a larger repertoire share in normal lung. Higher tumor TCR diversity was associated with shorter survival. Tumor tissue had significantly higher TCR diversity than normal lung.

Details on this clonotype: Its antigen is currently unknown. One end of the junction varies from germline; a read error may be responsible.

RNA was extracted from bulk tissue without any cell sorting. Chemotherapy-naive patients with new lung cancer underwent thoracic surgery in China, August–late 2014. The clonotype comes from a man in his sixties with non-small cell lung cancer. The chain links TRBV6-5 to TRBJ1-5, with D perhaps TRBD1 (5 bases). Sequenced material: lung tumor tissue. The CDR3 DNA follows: TGTGCCTGCAGCCGGACTAGGGGCAATCAGCCCCAGCACTTT. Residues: CACSRTRGNQPQHF.